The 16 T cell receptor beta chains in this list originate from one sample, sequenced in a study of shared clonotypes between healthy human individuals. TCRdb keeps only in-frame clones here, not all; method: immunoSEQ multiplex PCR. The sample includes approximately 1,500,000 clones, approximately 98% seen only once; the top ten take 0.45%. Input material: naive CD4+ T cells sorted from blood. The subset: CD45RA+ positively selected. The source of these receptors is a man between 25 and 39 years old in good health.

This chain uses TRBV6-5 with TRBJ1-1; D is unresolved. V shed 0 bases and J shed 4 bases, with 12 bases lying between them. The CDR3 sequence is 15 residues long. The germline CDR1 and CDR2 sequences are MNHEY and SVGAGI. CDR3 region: CASSYSRRAGTEAFF. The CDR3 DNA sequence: TGTGCCAGCAGTTACTCTAGAAGGGCGGGCACTGAAGCTTTCTTT.

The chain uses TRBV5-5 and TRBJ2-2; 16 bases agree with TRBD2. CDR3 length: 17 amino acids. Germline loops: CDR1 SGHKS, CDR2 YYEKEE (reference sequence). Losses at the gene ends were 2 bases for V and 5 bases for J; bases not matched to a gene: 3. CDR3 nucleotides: TGTGCCAGCAGCTTACCGGGACTAGCGGGAGGGACCGGGGAGCTGTTTTTT. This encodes CASSLPGLAGGTGELFF.

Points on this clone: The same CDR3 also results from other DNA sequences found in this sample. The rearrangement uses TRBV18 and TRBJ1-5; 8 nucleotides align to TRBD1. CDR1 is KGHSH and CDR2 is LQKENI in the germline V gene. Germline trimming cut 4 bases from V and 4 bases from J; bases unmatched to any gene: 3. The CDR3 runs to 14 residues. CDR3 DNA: TGTGCCAGCTCACTAGGACAGGGTAATCAGCCCCAGCATTTT. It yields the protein CASSLGQGNQPQHF.

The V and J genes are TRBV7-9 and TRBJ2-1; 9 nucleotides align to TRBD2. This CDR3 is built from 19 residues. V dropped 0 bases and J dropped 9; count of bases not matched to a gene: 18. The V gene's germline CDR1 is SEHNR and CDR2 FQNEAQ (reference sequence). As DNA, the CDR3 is TGTGCCAGCAGCTTAGCGCTCGGGGCTAGCGGGACCAAGGAGACTGAGCAGTTCTTC. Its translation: CASSLALGASGTKETEQFF.

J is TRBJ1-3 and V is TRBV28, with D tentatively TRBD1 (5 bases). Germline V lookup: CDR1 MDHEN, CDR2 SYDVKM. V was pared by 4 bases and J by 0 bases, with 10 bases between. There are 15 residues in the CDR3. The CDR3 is CASSSKTASGNTIYF. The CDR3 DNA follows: TGTGCCAGCAGTTCGAAGACAGCCTCTGGAAACACCATATATTTT.

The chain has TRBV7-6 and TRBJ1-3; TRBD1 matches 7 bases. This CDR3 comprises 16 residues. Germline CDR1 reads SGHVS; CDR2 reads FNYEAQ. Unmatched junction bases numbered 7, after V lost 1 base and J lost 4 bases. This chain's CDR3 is CASSLGDGGGGNTIYF. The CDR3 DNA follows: TGTGCCAGCAGCTTAGGAGACGGAGGGGGCGGAAACACCATATATTTT. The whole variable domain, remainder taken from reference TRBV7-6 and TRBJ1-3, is GAGVSQSPRYKVTKRGQDVALRCDPISGHVSLYWYRQALGQGPEFLTYFNYEAQQDKSGLPNDRFSAERPEGSISTLTIQRTEQRDSAMYRCASSLGDGGGGNTIYFGEGSWLTVV.

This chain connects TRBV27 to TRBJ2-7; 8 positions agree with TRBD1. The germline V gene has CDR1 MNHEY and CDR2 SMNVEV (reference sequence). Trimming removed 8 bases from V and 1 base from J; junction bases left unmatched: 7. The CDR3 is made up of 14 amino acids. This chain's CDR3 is CASGGTGHSYEQYF. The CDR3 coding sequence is TGTGCCAGCGGGGGGACAGGTCATTCCTACGAGCAGTACTTC.

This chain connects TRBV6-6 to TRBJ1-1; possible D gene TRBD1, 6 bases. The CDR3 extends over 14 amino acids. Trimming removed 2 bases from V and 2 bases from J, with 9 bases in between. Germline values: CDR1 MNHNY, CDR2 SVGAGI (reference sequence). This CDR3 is CASSYRGDNTEAFF. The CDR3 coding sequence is TGTGCCAGCAGTTACAGGGGGGATAACACTGAAGCTTTCTTT.

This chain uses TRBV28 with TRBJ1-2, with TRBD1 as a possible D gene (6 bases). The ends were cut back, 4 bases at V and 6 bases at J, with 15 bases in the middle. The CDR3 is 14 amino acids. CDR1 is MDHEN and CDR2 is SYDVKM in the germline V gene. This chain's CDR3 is CASSSLGTHHGYTF. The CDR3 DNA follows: TGTGCCAGCAGTTCCCTCGGGACACATCATGGCTACACCTTC.

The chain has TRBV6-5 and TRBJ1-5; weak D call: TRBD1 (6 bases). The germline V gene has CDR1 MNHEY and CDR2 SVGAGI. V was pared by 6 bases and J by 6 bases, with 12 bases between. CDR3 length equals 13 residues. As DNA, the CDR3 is TGTGCCAGCAGCCGACAGGTAGCTCAGCCCCAGCATTTT. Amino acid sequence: CASSRQVAQPQHF.

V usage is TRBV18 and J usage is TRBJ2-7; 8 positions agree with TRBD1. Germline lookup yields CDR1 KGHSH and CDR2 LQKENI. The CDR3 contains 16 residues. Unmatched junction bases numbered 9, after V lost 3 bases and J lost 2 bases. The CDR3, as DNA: TGTGCCAGCTCACCTTTGGGACAGGTAACGGCCTACGAGCAGTACTTC. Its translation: CASSPLGQVTAYEQYF.

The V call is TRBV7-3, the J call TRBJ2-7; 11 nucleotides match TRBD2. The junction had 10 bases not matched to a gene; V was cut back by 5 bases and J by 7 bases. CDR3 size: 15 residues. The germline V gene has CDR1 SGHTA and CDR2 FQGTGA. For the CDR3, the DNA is TGTGCCAGCAGCAAACTAGCGGGAGCCCTTGGGGAGCAGTACTTC. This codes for CASSKLAGALGEQYF.

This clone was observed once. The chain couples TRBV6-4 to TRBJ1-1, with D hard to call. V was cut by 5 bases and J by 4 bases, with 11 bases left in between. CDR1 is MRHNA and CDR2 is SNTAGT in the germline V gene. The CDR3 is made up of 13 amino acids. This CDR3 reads CASSSGRGTEAFF. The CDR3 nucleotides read TGTGCCAGCAGTTCTGGGAGAGGCACTGAAGCTTTCTTT.

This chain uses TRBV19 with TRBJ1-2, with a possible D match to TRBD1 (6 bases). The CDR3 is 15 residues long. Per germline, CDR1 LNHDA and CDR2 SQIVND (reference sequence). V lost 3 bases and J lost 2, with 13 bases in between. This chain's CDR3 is CASSIGGLWNYGYTF. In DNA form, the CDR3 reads TGTGCCAGTAGTATTGGGGGGCTCTGGAACTATGGCTACACCTTC. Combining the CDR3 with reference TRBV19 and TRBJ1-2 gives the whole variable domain DGGITQSPKYLFRKEGQNVTLSCEQNLNHDAMYWYRQDPGQGLRLIYYSQIVNDFQKGDIAEGYSVSREKKESFPLTVTSAQKNPTAFYLCASSIGGLWNYGYTFGSGTRLTVV.

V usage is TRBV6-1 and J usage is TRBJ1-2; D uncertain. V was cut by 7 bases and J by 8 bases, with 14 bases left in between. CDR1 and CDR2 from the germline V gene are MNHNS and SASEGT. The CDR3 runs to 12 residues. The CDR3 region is CASTPWAGGYTF. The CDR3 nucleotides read TGTGCCAGCACCCCCTGGGCGGGAGGCTACACCTTC.

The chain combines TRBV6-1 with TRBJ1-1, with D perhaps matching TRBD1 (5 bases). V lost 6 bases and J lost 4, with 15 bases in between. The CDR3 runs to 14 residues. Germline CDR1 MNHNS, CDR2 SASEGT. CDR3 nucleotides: TGTGCCAGCAGGACCACAGGCGGGGTCACTGAAGCTTTCTTT. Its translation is CASRTTGGVTEAFF.